These T cell receptor beta chains were read from a single sample in a study of T cell responses to AZD1222 COVID-19 vaccine. Using immunoSEQ multiplex PCR, the repertoire was profiled, and TCRdb retains in-frame clones only, with some absent. The profile shows just under 85,000 clones, more than 70% of them singletons. This sample comprised peripheral blood, obtained on day 0 of AZD1222 vaccination. These receptors were taken from an adult in good health. Each CDR3 is given with its conserved first and last residue. D genes are given only for firm matches. Clone size is stated in some rows and not others, as once, few, many or a class when expanded.

cdr3_nt cdr3_aa d_call clone_size j_call v_call
TGCAGCGTTCTTGACACTCCGGGACTAGCGGGAGGGCGGTACGAGCAGTACTTC CSVLDTPGLAGGRYEQYF TRBD2 NA TRBJ2-7 TRBV29-1
TGTGCCAGCAACTCCAACCGGGTCCCTAACTCTGGGGCCAACGTCCTGACTTTC CASNSNRVPNSGANVLTF NA few TRBJ2-6 TRBV7-8
TGCGCCACCTCAAATCAGGGGCGGGGGGGTCAGCCCCAGCATTTT CATSNQGRGGQPQHF NA NA TRBJ1-5 TRBV10-2
TGTGCCAGTAGTATGGAGTGGCGGGGGGGCCAAGAGACCCAGTACTTC CASSMEWRGGQETQYF TRBD2 NA TRBJ2-5 TRBV19
TGTGCCAGCAGCTTAGCGCCCGTAAGGTTGACTAGCAGGCCCTCCTCCTACGAGCAGTACTTC CASSLAPVRLTSRPSSYEQYF TRBD2 NA TRBJ2-7 TRBV7-2
TGTGCCAGTGCAGGGTCTGCTGGAAACACCATATATTTT CASAGSAGNTIYF NA NA TRBJ1-3 TRBV19
TGTGCCAGCAGCTTAGGCTCCTACGAGCAGTACTTC CASSLGSYEQYF NA NA TRBJ2-7 TRBV7-2
TGTGCCAGCAGCCGGGACAGGTACAATGAGCAGTTCTTC CASSRDRYNEQFF TRBD1 NA TRBJ2-1 TRBV11-3
TGTGCCAGCAGCTTAAGTGGACAGGGGATATACGAGCAGTACTTC CASSLSGQGIYEQYF TRBD1 NA TRBJ2-7 TRBV7-8
TGTGCCAGCACCGAGCGGCAGACCTACGAGCAGTACTTC CASTERQTYEQYF NA many TRBJ2-7 TRBV6-5
TGCGCCAGCAGCGAGTTTACAGGGGTGAACACTGAAGCTTTCTTT CASSEFTGVNTEAFF TRBD1 NA TRBJ1-1 TRBV5-1
TGCGCCAGCAGCCTCGGGACTAGCGGGGGGGCAGGAGAGACCCAGTACTTC CASSLGTSGGAGETQYF TRBD2 NA TRBJ2-5 TRBV4-1
TGTGCCAGCAGCTTGGACCCGGGACAGGGGGCTAGAGTTTATGGCTACACCTTC CASSLDPGQGARVYGYTF TRBD1 NA TRBJ1-2 TRBV5-5
TGTGCCATCAGTGAGATAGCGCATCAGCCCCAGCATTTT CAISEIAHQPQHF NA NA TRBJ1-5 TRBV10-3
TGTGCCACCAGCAGCCCTAGCGGCTCCTACAATGAGCAGTTCTTC CATSSPSGSYNEQFF TRBD2 NA TRBJ2-1 TRBV15
TGTGCCAGCAGGAAGTGGACTCGTCAAGAGACCCAGTACTTC CASRKWTRQETQYF NA NA TRBJ2-5 TRBV5-6
TGTGCCAGCAGGTTCCGGGACACCACTTACAATGAGCAGTTCTTC CASRFRDTTYNEQFF NA NA TRBJ2-1 TRBV2
TGCGCCAGCAGCCAGATAACCGGGACAGGGGCTTACGAGCAGTACTTC CASSQITGTGAYEQYF TRBD1 NA TRBJ2-7 TRBV4-1
TGCGCCAGCAGCCATGGGAGGGGCGCGGAGCCTGAAAAACTGTTTTTT CASSHGRGAEPEKLFF NA NA TRBJ1-4 TRBV5-1
TGTGCCAGCAGCTTACTGGGGGCAGGGACCAATCAGCCCCAGCATTTT CASSLLGAGTNQPQHF NA NA TRBJ1-5 TRBV7-8
TGTGCCTGGAGAACAGGGTGGAATGAAAAACTGTTTTTT CAWRTGWNEKLFF NA NA TRBJ1-4 TRBV30
TGCGCCAGCAGCTCACAGGGGTATAATTCACCCCTCCACTTT CASSSQGYNSPLHF TRBD1 NA TRBJ1-6 TRBV5-1
TGTGCCAGCAGCCTAGCGGGAGGGGGCACAGATACGCAGTATTTT CASSLAGGGTDTQYF TRBD2 NA TRBJ2-3 TRBV3-1/TRBV3-2
TGTGCCAGCAGTTACTCATCAGGGGGGCATGGCTACACCTTC CASSYSSGGHGYTF TRBD1 NA TRBJ1-2 TRBV6-5
TGTGCCAGCAGCTTGTCTGGACCTAACTATGGCTACACCTTC CASSLSGPNYGYTF NA NA TRBJ1-2 TRBV5-8
TGTGCCAGCTCTCCTTTGAACCGACAGTGGGATCCTGAGCAGTACTTC CASSPLNRQWDPEQYF NA once TRBJ2-7 TRBV18
TGTGCCAGCAGTTTAGCGGGAAGCTACACCTTC CASSLAGSYTF NA few TRBJ1-2 TRBV12-3/TRBV12-4
TGTGCCAGTAGTCCTACGGGACAGGGAGGCTATGGCTACACCTTC CASSPTGQGGYGYTF TRBD1 NA TRBJ1-2 TRBV19
TGCGCCAGCAGAAGGGATAGCAATCAGCCCCAGCATTTT CASRRDSNQPQHF NA few TRBJ1-5 TRBV5-1
TGTGCCAGCAGTTTACTAGGCTCGACTGGCTACACCTTC CASSLLGSTGYTF NA NA TRBJ1-2 TRBV12-3/TRBV12-4
TGTGCCAGCAGTTTGAGCGCGGGACAGGGGGCCCCCGAAGCTTTCTTT CASSLSAGQGAPEAFF TRBD1 few TRBJ1-1 TRBV27
TGTGCCAGTAGCCGGGGGGCAGCCCATAGCAATCAGCCCCAGCATTTT CASSRGAAHSNQPQHF NA once TRBJ1-5 TRBV19
TGTGCCACCAGCAGACTGACAGGGGGCTCCTACAATGAGCAGTTCTTC CATSRLTGGSYNEQFF TRBD1 once TRBJ2-1 TRBV15
TGTGCCAGCAGCGATCAACAGATCTATGGCTACACCTTC CASSDQQIYGYTF NA NA TRBJ1-2 TRBV7-3
TGTGCCACCAGCTCTACCTGGCCCTCCTACAATGAGCAGTTCTTC CATSSTWPSYNEQFF NA NA TRBJ2-1 TRBV15
TGTGCCAGCAGCCCGACAGGATACACCGGGGAGCTGTTTTTT CASSPTGYTGELFF NA NA TRBJ2-2 TRBV3-1/TRBV3-2
TGTGCCACCAGCAGAGATGGGCAAGAGACCCAGTACTTC CATSRDGQETQYF NA NA TRBJ2-5 TRBV15
TGTGCCAGCAGCCAAGATTCATACCGCGACTACGAGCAGTACTTC CASSQDSYRDYEQYF NA NA TRBJ2-7 TRBV3-1/TRBV3-2
TGTGCCAGCAGGTTCCAGGGATTGAACACTGAAGCTTTCTTT CASRFQGLNTEAFF NA few TRBJ1-1 TRBV6-5
TGTGCCAGTAGTGAGTATTCAGTAGGCAATCAGCCCCAGCATTTT CASSEYSVGNQPQHF NA NA TRBJ1-5 TRBV19
TGCGCCAGCAGTGAGGGGTGGGAATTCTATGGCTACACCTTC CASSEGWEFYGYTF NA NA TRBJ1-2 TRBV10-2
TGTGCCAGCACGGAGGGAACCTCGTATGGCTACACCTTC CASTEGTSYGYTF NA NA TRBJ1-2 TRBV5-4
TGTGCCAGCAGCCAAGGGTGGGGACAGTCCTCCGGGAACACTGAAGCTTTCTTT CASSQGWGQSSGNTEAFF TRBD1 NA TRBJ1-1 TRBV3-1/TRBV3-2
TGCGCCAGCAGTCCGCCACCCTACGAGCAGTACTTC CASSPPPYEQYF NA few TRBJ2-7 TRBV23-1
TGCGCCAGCAGCAGGCTAGCGGGGACCCAAGAGACCCAGTACTTC CASSRLAGTQETQYF TRBD2 NA TRBJ2-5 TRBV4-1
TGTGCCTGGGGGGACGGGATTTATAGCAATCAGCCCCAGCATTTT CAWGDGIYSNQPQHF NA NA TRBJ1-5 TRBV30
TGTGCCAGCAGCCAAGATACTCGGCTAGCGGGACAAACCGGGGAGCTGTTTTTT CASSQDTRLAGQTGELFF TRBD2 few TRBJ2-2 TRBV3-1/TRBV3-2
TGTGCCAGCAGTGATTCCTACAATGAGCAGTTCTTC CASSDSYNEQFF NA NA TRBJ2-1 TRBV2
TGTGCCACCAGTGATTTTGGGACTGGCTACACCTTC CATSDFGTGYTF NA NA TRBJ1-2 TRBV24-1
TGTGCCTGGAGTAGGGGGGTGGGTCAGCCCCAGCATTTT CAWSRGVGQPQHF NA NA TRBJ1-5 TRBV30
TGTGCCAGCAGTTACTCGAGGTCGACTGGAAACACCATATATTTT CASSYSRSTGNTIYF NA once TRBJ1-3 TRBV6-5
TGTGCCAGTAGTGTGACTAGCGGGAGAGACAATGAGCAGTTCTTC CASSVTSGRDNEQFF TRBD2 NA TRBJ2-1 TRBV19
TGCGCCAGCAGTGTGACTAGCGGGAGGGCCGGTGGCGGGGAGCTGTTTTTT CASSVTSGRAGGGELFF TRBD2 NA TRBJ2-2 TRBV5-1
TGTGCCAGCAGTTATTTAGCGGGGGCCTACAATGAGCAGTTCTTC CASSYLAGAYNEQFF TRBD2 few TRBJ2-1 TRBV6-2/TRBV6-3
TGTGCCAGCAGTGACCCGGGACTAGCGGCTCCCCAGGGGACCCAGTACTTC CASSDPGLAAPQGTQYF TRBD2 NA TRBJ2-5 TRBV6-1
TGTGCCAGCAGTCCCCGGACATATTCGGGTGAAAAACTGTTTTTT CASSPRTYSGEKLFF NA few TRBJ1-4 TRBV28
TGTGCCAGCATGATCCGTGGGAGCACAGATACGCAGTATTTT CASMIRGSTDTQYF NA NA TRBJ2-3 TRBV7-9
TGTGCCAGCTCACCCCAGAACTACGAGCAGTACTTC CASSPQNYEQYF NA NA TRBJ2-7 TRBV18
TGTGCCAGCCGAAGGGAACCCACTGAAGCTTTCTTT CASRREPTEAFF NA NA TRBJ1-1 TRBV2
TGTGCCAGCAGCTCCCAACAGGGGTCAGAGATCGGGGAGCTGTTTTTT CASSSQQGSEIGELFF TRBD1 once TRBJ2-2 TRBV5-4